This T cell receptor beta chain was profiled in a study of T cell responses to AZD1222 COVID-19 vaccine (dated by TCRdb to the early 2020s). Looking at the study overall: TCR sequencing was performed for 230 to 250 trial participants, of whom 200 to 210 were given two doses of AZD1222 and around 25 were given two doses of MenACWY control vaccine. Enrollment into the trials was organized by age into subgroups of 18-55, 56-69 and 70-plus years, and those subgroups contained roughly 160, 29 and 62 TCR-sequenced participants, respectively.

The CDR3 regions of human TCRbeta chains were analyzed by immunosequencing. The authors' pipeline ran thus. Repertoire TCRs were checked for matches against a reference library of SARS-CoV-2-specific TCRs that had been generated using the MIRA antigen-specificity platform. Breadth meant the fraction of unique TCRs that were SARS-CoV-2-associated, whereas depth meant the fraction of total T cells that were SARS-CoV-2-associated. Using the MIRA data, each spike-specific TCR was mapped to the spike region that the TCR reacts to and placed in a CD4 or CD8 class. Log10-transformed breadth and depth values were compared by one-way ANOVA with Sidak's multiple comparisons tests. This is the immuneACCESS table as TCRdb keeps it, with only in-frame sequences that have V and J called. A part of the clones is gone; compared with another copy, unresolved V genes explain less than half, and the rest is unexplained. V, J and clone size reflect that table, while D and trimming were determined from the DNA. The sample table shows about 140,000 clones, and about 90% are seen once. Of the sample, 1.5% to 2% falls within the top ten clones.

The intended sense of this specimen's time point label: about 28 days (+/-7) after the second vaccine dose. Because spike-specific TCR depth and breadth did not differ between the two schedules, AZD1222 recipients who got a second dose at roughly 4 weeks were pooled with those who got a second dose at roughly 12 weeks. Samples from vaccinated people were obtained from the UK trials COV001 and COV002, which included a single-blind randomized controlled phase 2/3 trial of AZD1222 (ChAdOx1 nCoV-19) in healthy adults. For TCRbeta chain sequencing, PBMC samples were collected from trial participants at day 0 and at day 28 after the second dose. The paper's findings and limits, for the study overall: Nearly half of unique spike-specific TCRs reportedly recognized epitopes outside regions mutated in the B.1.351 and B.1.1.7 variants. Spike-specific TCR breadth and depth rose significantly after two AZD1222 doses compared with day 0 and with MenACWY recipients. Most participants were white British and females outnumbered males, and the authors suggested that clonal diversity may have been underestimated. The 56-69-year group was small, and its depth increase did not reach significance, likely because of low power. Conclusions about previously exposed vaccinees are limited because only a handful of AZD1222 recipients were SARS-CoV-2 seropositive at baseline. No day 14 peak-response samples were available, so repertoires were characterized only after the peak T cell response. The vaccine-associated CD4 TCRs covered the entire spike protein, and the dominant responses fell in regions 160-218 and 743-854.

Trimming at the junction amounts to 2 bases on V and 5 bases on J, and the germline ends lie 7 bases apart. The CDR3 sequence holds 13 residues, the cysteine and phenylalanine included. Of the read, only the CDR3 DNA is kept; its 39 bases are in frame from base 1. CDR1 and CDR2 (SGDLS, YYNGEE) derive from the germline V gene. For this clone: The antigen it binds to is not known. The input lacks base qualities; no much larger clone sits a single base away.

This specimen was peripheral blood, taken 28 days after the second AZD1222 dose. The chain is encoded by TRBV9 joined to TRBJ2-2, with a weak D call of TRBD2 (5 bases match). This clonotype was sampled from an adult who received the AZD1222 COVID-19 vaccine. This receptor carries the CDR3 CASSVRRTGELFF. The sequenced DNA is TGTGCCAGCAGCGTTAGGAGGACCGGGGAGCTGTTTTTT. The full variable domain, completed from the reference TRBV9 and TRBJ2-2 proteins outside the CDR3, reads DSGVTQTPKHLITATGQRVTLRCSPRSGDLSVYWYQQSLDQGLQFLIQYYNGEERAKGNILERFSAQQFPDLHSELNLSSLELGDSALYFCASSVRRTGELFFGEGSRLTVL.